Listed here is a single T cell receptor beta chain. Its antigen is still unknown. The data belong to a study of blood T cells in healthy people across ages. Study-wide points: Samples with more naive T cells showed higher observed beta diversity. Estimates of total diversity, which came from one million sequenced T cells, were considered to be underestimates.

Each of the donors had ten milliliters of peripheral blood drawn into EDTA-treated Vacutainer tubes. It was with a sample-barcoded 5' primer and a J-beta primer mix that a second PCR of about 6 to 12 cycles was run. From the 5' RACE reads, TCRdb called clonotypes with MiXCR, one entry per CDR3 protein. The sample contains around 900,000 distinct CDR3 sequences, 45% to 60% of which appear only once. Germline CDR1 SQVTM, CDR2 ANQGSEA. The CDR3 totals 14 residues. V trimming: 4 bases; J trimming: 4 bases; junction bases outside the gene matches: 8. The rearrangement links TRBV29-1 to TRBJ2-3, with 7 bases that match TRBD2. Sequencing was carried out using blood. This receptor was identified in a woman in her fifties or sixties in good health. DNA for the CDR3: TGCAGCGTTGGTGGACTAGTCTGGTCAGATACGCAGTATTTT. As protein: CSVGGLVWSDTQYF.